This T cell receptor (beta chain) comes out of a study of shared clonotypes between healthy human individuals. Points on this clone: No antigen is known for it.

This CDR3 is 15 amino acids long. V lost 5 bases, J lost 2 bases, and 5 bases stayed unmatched. CDR1 is KGHSH and CDR2 is LQKENI in the germline V gene. Findings and limits, study-wide: The study found lower generation probabilities in non-shared clonotypes than in those shared by all four donors. Shared clonotypes: 4.5% to 5% naive CD4, roughly 3.8% naive CD8, roughly 2.4% memory CD4, under 0.45% memory CD8.

The repertoire was sequenced with immunoSEQ multiplex PCR; TCRdb's copy has only in-frame clones and lacks some. The top ten clones hold over 1.3% of a sample with about 960,000 clones, around 80% of them seen once. The sequence came from a young man in good health. The material sequenced was memory CD4+ T cells sorted from blood. Subset indicated: CD45RA-negative fraction. The chain combines TRBV18 with TRBJ2-3; 9 bases fit TRBD1. This chain's CDR3 is CASSLQGAFTDTQYF. CDR3 DNA sequence: TGTGCCAGCTCATTACAGGGGGCGTTCACAGATACGCAGTATTTT.